The 21 T cell receptor beta chains presented below share a single source sample, sequenced in a study of sequential checkpoint blockade in melanoma. Profiled with immunoSEQ multiplex PCR; TCRdb holds only in-frame clones, not every one. Of tens of thousands of clones listed, around 70% were seen once; the top ten hold about 20%. The sample's treatment: randomized to nivolumab then ipilimumab (arm A) or the reverse (arm B). Sequenced here: CD8+ T cells sorted from blood (inferred from file names), sampled from a patient given nivolumab and ipilimumab in sequence. These receptors all come from a human donor with melanoma.

The CDR3 protein is CASSLEEGAILAFF. The CDR3 DNA is TGTGCCAGCAGCTTAGAAGAGGGGGCGATTTTGGCTTTCTTT. J is TRBJ1-1 and V is TRBV7-9; TRBD1 agrees at 7 bases. CDR1 SEHNR and CDR2 FQNEAQ come from the germline V gene (reference sequence). V shed 1 base, J shed 11 bases, and the junction held 10 bases outside the gene matches. This CDR3 is 14 amino acids long. The full variable domain, rest sourced from reference TRBV7-9 and TRBJ1-1, is DTGVSQNPRHKITKRGQNVTFRCDPISEHNRLYWYRQTLGQGPEFLTYFQNEAQLEKSRLLSDRFSAERPKGSFSTLEIQRTEQGDSAMYLCASSLEEGAILAFFGQGTRLTVV.

The V gene is TRBV7-6, the J gene TRBJ1-1; D not certain. The germline V gene encodes CDR1 SGHVS and CDR2 FNYEAQ. The CDR3 extends over 11 amino acids. V dropped 5 bases and J dropped 6 bases, with 7 bases sitting between them. CDR3 protein: CASSPQAEAFF. CDR3 nucleotides: TGTGCCAGCAGCCCCCAGGCTGAAGCTTTCTTT.

The rearrangement joins TRBV4-2 to TRBJ1-2; D possibly corresponds to TRBD1 (5 bases). Germline V gene sequence: CDR1 LGHNA, CDR2 YNFKEQ. CDR3 length: 14 residues. V lost 5 bases to trimming and J lost 4 bases, with 14 bases between them. CDR3 protein: CASSVADSFYGYTF. The CDR3 DNA reads as TGTGCCAGCAGCGTCGCTGACAGCTTCTATGGCTACACCTTC.

The table lists this clone with a few counts. The rearrangement links TRBV7-9 to TRBJ1-1; TRBD1 might be the D (6 bases). Trimming shortened V by 4 bases and J by 6 bases, and 9 bases separated the two germline ends. The CDR3 has 12 residues. Germline CDR1 is SEHNR and CDR2 is FQNEAQ (reference sequence). CDR3: CASSSTGPEAFF. CDR3 sequence (DNA): TGTGCCAGCAGCTCCACAGGGCCTGAAGCTTTCTTT.

V usage is TRBV5-6 and J usage is TRBJ1-4; 9 bases are a match to TRBD1. The CDR3 totals 16 residues. Looked up from germline, CDR1 is SGHDT and CDR2 is YYEEEE. V lost 0 bases and J lost 4; bases outside the gene matches: 4. The CDR3 sequence is CASSLATGGLNEKLFF. DNA for the CDR3: TGTGCCAGCAGCTTGGCCACAGGGGGCCTTAATGAAAAACTGTTTTTT.

V gene TRBV12-5 combines with J gene TRBJ2-5, with D tentatively TRBD2 (6 bases). CDR1 is LGHNT, CDR2 FRNRAP, per germline. The length of the CDR3 is 14 residues. The V and J ends lost 7 bases and 0 bases respectively, with 12 bases between them. The CDR3 nucleotides read TGTGCTAGTGCCCTAGCGACGTACCAAGAGACCCAGTACTTC. It translates to CASALATYQETQYF. Drawing the rest from reference TRBV12-5 and TRBJ2-5, the complete variable domain is DARVTQTPRHKVTEMGQEVTMRCQPILGHNTVFWYRQTMMQGLELLAYFRNRAPLDDSGMPKDRFSAEMPDATLATLKIQPSEPRDSAVYFCASALATYQETQYFGPGTRLLVL.

The sample holds a few counts of this clone. CDR3 nucleotides: TGCGCCAGCAGCCGTAACAGGGGAAACACTGAAGCTTTCTTT. Translation gives CASSRNRGNTEAFF. The J gene is TRBJ1-1, the V gene TRBV4-1; TRBD1 matches at 7 bases. J lost 2 bases, V lost 4 bases, and 4 bases had no gene match. The CDR3 consists of 14 residues. Germline CDR1 reads MGHRA; CDR2 reads YSYEKL.

The rearrangement links TRBV4-3 to TRBJ1-2, with D tentatively TRBD1 (5 bases). V shed 0 bases and J shed 4 bases, with 18 bases lying between them. Germline V gene sequence: CDR1 LGHNA, CDR2 YSLEER. This CDR3 is built from 17 residues. CDR3 nucleotides: TGCGCCAGCAGCCAAGATTGGGCGGCAGGGTGGGTCTATGGCTACACCTTC. Amino acids: CASSQDWAAGWVYGYTF.

The genes are TRBV6-4 and TRBJ2-5, with 8 nucleotides matching TRBD1. The V gene end was trimmed by 3 bases and the J gene end by 1 base; junction bases not matched to a gene: 7. CDR1 is MRHNA and CDR2 is SNTAGT in the germline V gene. This CDR3 comprises 16 residues. This CDR3 reads CASSEISGQGQETQYF. The CDR3, as DNA: TGTGCCAGCAGTGAAATTAGTGGACAGGGCCAAGAGACCCAGTACTTC.

The rearrangement links TRBV7-3 to TRBJ2-2; D gene ambiguous. From germline, CDR1 is SGHTA and CDR2 FQGTGA. Trimming shortened V by 8 bases and J by 6 bases, and 7 bases separated the two germline ends. There are 11 residues in the CDR3. The CDR3 DNA reads TGTGCCAGCGAAGAGGCCGGGGAGCTGTTTTTT. Translation gives CASEEAGELFF.

The genes are TRBV27 and TRBJ1-5; TRBD1 matches at 7 bases. Looked up from germline, CDR1 is MNHEY and CDR2 is SMNVEV (reference sequence). The V segment lost 8 bases and the J segment 4 bases; nucleotides outside the gene matches: 8. This CDR3 is built from 14 residues. For the CDR3, the DNA is TGTGCCAGCTCTGGGACAGCTCAGAATCAGCCCCAGCATTTT. Translating it yields CASSGTAQNQPQHF.

The chain joins TRBV19 to TRBJ2-7, with a possible D match to TRBD1 (6 bases). V gave up 5 bases and J gave up 2 bases, with 16 bases separating them. Looked up from germline, CDR1 is LNHDA and CDR2 is SQIVND (reference sequence). The CDR3 spans 15 residues. The CDR3 region is CASSDPGTLTYEQYV. CDR3 coding DNA: TGTGCCAGTAGTGACCCCGGGACACTGACCTACGAGCAGTACGTC.

The chain is built from TRBV7-9 and TRBJ2-1, with TRBD2 identical over 14 bases. The V gene's germline CDR1 is SEHNR and CDR2 FQNEAQ (reference sequence). The CDR3 consists of 15 residues. J gave up 7 bases and V 2 bases, and 1 base lay outside the gene matches. The CDR3 DNA reads as TGTGCCAGCAGCTTAAGGACTAGCGGGGGGAATGAGCAGTTCTTC. Translating it yields CASSLRTSGGNEQFF.

The gene calls are TRBV29-1 and TRBJ1-2; D ambiguous. This CDR3 contains 11 residues. The V end was cut by 5 bases, the J end by 9 bases, with 13 bases between. Germline V gene data show CDR1 as SQVTM and CDR2 as ANQGSEA. The CDR3 DNA reads as TGCAGCGTTTCCGACGGAGAGAGCTACACCTTC. This sequence encodes CSVSDGESYTF.

Only one count was recorded for this clone. The chain uses TRBV4-2 and TRBJ1-5; D gene ambiguous. This CDR3 is built from 17 residues. Between the trimmed V and J ends, which lost 0 bases and 0 bases, there was a span of 12 bases. Germline CDR1 reads LGHNA; CDR2 reads YNFKEQ. In nucleotides, the CDR3 is TGTGCCAGCAGCCAAGATCCCCCTAAATATAGCAATCAGCCCCAGCATTTT. This translates into CASSQDPPKYSNQPQHF.

DNA for the CDR3: TGTGCCAGCAAATCCAGCGGGGGGGCCGGAGAGACCCAGTACTTC. This gives the protein CASKSSGGAGETQYF. V is TRBV27 and J is TRBJ2-5, with TRBD2 identical over 10 bases. There are 15 residues in the CDR3. Germline lookup yields CDR1 MNHEY and CDR2 SMNVEV (reference sequence). Germline trimming cut 7 bases from V and 4 bases from J; bases unmatched to any gene: 9.

J is TRBJ1-2 and V is TRBV19; D gene uncertain. Looked up from germline, CDR1 is LNHDA and CDR2 is SQIVND (reference sequence). Trimming cost V 4 bases and J 0 bases, with 9 bases left between them. This CDR3 spans 14 amino acids. The CDR3 DNA follows: TGTGCCAGTAGTACCACAGAAGCTAACTATGGCTACACCTTC. This translates into CASSTTEANYGYTF. Full variable domain (outside the CDR3, taken from reference TRBV19 and TRBJ1-2): DGGITQSPKYLFRKEGQNVTLSCEQNLNHDAMYWYRQDPGQGLRLIYYSQIVNDFQKGDIAEGYSVSREKKESFPLTVTSAQKNPTAFYLCASSTTEANYGYTFGSGTRLTVV.

This clone has a handful of counts. J is TRBJ1-5 and V is TRBV19; 7 nucleotides agree with TRBD1. V shed 5 bases and J 7 bases; nucleotides not matched to a gene: 11. Looked up from germline, CDR1 is LNHDA and CDR2 is SQIVND (reference sequence). There are 15 residues in the CDR3. This CDR3 reads CASSAVAGGRQPQHF. CDR3 DNA: TGTGCCAGTAGTGCGGTGGCAGGGGGTAGACAGCCCCAGCATTTT. Full variable domain (remainder filled in from reference TRBV19 and TRBJ1-5): DGGITQSPKYLFRKEGQNVTLSCEQNLNHDAMYWYRQDPGQGLRLIYYSQIVNDFQKGDIAEGYSVSREKKESFPLTVTSAQKNPTAFYLCASSAVAGGRQPQHFGDGTRLSIL.

V gene TRBV6-1 combines with J gene TRBJ2-3; 7 positions match TRBD1. The CDR3 is 17 residues long. V lost 2 bases and J lost 2; bases outside the gene matches: 10. In germline, CDR1 is MNHNS, CDR2 SASEGT. CDR3 coding DNA: TGTGCCAGCAGTGAATGGGTATGGGGACAGATCACAGATACGCAGTATTTT. It specifies CASSEWVWGQITDTQYF.

The genes are TRBV19 and TRBJ2-7, with 11 bases aligning to TRBD1. The germline V gene has CDR1 LNHDA and CDR2 SQIVND (reference sequence). With 8 bases clipped from V and 0 bases from J, the junction kept 15 bases outside the gene matches. This CDR3 is 18 amino acids long. CDR3 DNA: TGTGCCAGTTCGGACAGGGGGCTAAAAAAAAGGAGCTCCTACGAGCAGTACTTC. As protein: CASSDRGLKKRSSYEQYF.

The rearrangement links TRBV10-2 to TRBJ1-2; 7 bases line up with TRBD1. Germline CDR1 and CDR2: WSHSY and SAAADI. The trim removed 3 bases at V and 4 bases at J, leaving 11 bases unmatched. The CDR3 totals 16 residues. CDR3 residues: CASSDTEEGAVYGYTF. In DNA form, the CDR3 reads TGCGCCAGCAGTGACACTGAGGAGGGGGCGGTCTATGGCTACACCTTC.